Sequencing of this T cell receptor (beta chain) was carried out in a study of a mutant IDH1 vaccine in newly diagnosed glioma. Overall study: Previous care, which was radiotherapy, temozolomide, or both, most often involved both.

In regard to this clone: Its antigen is undetermined.

CDR3 length: 12 amino acids. J gave up 6 bases and V 9 bases, and 7 bases lay outside the gene matches. CDR1 is LGHNT and CDR2 is FRNRAP in the germline V gene. Study results and limitations: Seemingly, pseudoprogression had no relation to changes in the top peripheral T cell clonotypes.

Noted time point: week 11, during vaccination. Topical imiquimod was applied with each vaccine dose, which held 300 ug of mutant IDH1 20-mer peptide. Assay: immunoSEQ multiplex PCR; the TCRdb copy retains only in-frame clones and omits some. This repertoire shows tens of thousands of clones, approximately 84% found once; its top ten account for 3% to 4.5%. The chain combines TRBV12-5 with TRBJ2-7; 8 positions agree with TRBD1. The specimen was PBMCs, collected from a glioma patient whose treatment included an IDH1 peptide vaccine. This receptor was taken from a man aged 30-40 years with glioma. The CDR3 sequence: CASSTGATEQYF. The CDR3, as DNA: TGTGCTAGCTCGACAGGGGCCACCGAGCAGTACTTC.